The rows below give T cell receptor beta chains drawn from one sample of a study of PD-1 blockade in classical Hodgkin lymphoma. Data came from immunoSEQ multiplex PCR; TCRdb stores just in-frame clones and leaves some out. This table has over 15,000 clones, 80% appearing once. The sequencing here drew on peripheral blood mononuclear cells (PBMCs), taken before the fourth cycle of nivolumab. Receptors were obtained from a human donor with classical Hodgkin lymphoma. Both conserved end residues are part of each CDR3. A D gene is named only where the DNA matches it firmly. Part of the rows lack a size; the others show once, few, many or a class for expanded clones.

J: TRBJ2-3; V: TRBV30; D: TRBD1; size: -; CDR3: CAWSEEPEDRGGTDTQYF; DNA: TGTGCCTGGAGTGAGGAACCGGAGGACAGGGGAGGGACAGATACGCAGTATTTT
J: TRBJ2-5; V: TRBV7-9; D: TRBD2; size: -; CDR3: CASSVGLAGDNHETQYF; DNA: TGTGCCAGCAGCGTGGGACTAGCGGGAGACAATCATGAGACCCAGTACTTC
J: TRBJ1-4; V: TRBV9; D: -; size: -; CDR3: CASSVEGRYGEKLFF; DNA: TGTGCCAGCAGCGTAGAGGGCAGGTACGGTGAAAAACTGTTTTTT
J: TRBJ1-5; V: TRBV19; D: -; size: -; CDR3: CASSPGSNQPQHF; DNA: TGTGCCAGTAGCCCCGGGAGCAATCAGCCCCAGCATTTT
J: TRBJ2-2; V: TRBV6-5; D: -; size: -; CDR3: CAASGRSTGELFF; DNA: TGTGCCGCGTCGGGTAGGAGCACCGGGGAGCTGTTTTTT
J: TRBJ2-2; V: TRBV21-1; D: -; size: -; CDR3: CASSKIGQGDTGELFF; DNA: TGTGCCAGCAGCAAAATAGGACAGGGCGACACCGGGGAGCTGTTTTTT
J: TRBJ1-5; V: TRBV6-8; D: -; size: -; CDR3: CASSRGREPQHF; DNA: TGTGCCAGCAGCCGGGGACGGGAGCCCCAGCATTTT
J: TRBJ1-2; V: TRBV6-1; D: -; size: -; CDR3: CASSEWARPSFF; DNA: TGTGCCAGCAGTGAATGGGCCAGGCCTTCCTTCTTC
J: TRBJ1-1; V: TRBV6-1; D: -; size: -; CDR3: CASFLREPNTEAFF; DNA: TGTGCCAGCTTCCTCCGGGAGCCGAACACTGAAGCTTTCTTT
J: TRBJ1-1; V: TRBV2; D: TRBD1; size: -; CDR3: CASSEVGGQGAEAFF; DNA: TGTGCCAGCAGTGAAGTCGGGGGGCAGGGGGCTGAAGCTTTCTTT
J: TRBJ1-2; V: TRBV28; D: -; size: -; CDR3: CASSLNLGIYYGYTF; DNA: TGTGCCAGCAGTTTAAATCTGGGGATTTACTATGGCTACACCTTC
J: TRBJ1-2; V: TRBV5-4; D: -; size: -; CDR3: CASSSGLGGHYGYTF; DNA: TGTGCCAGCAGCTCGGGCCTCGGAGGGCACTATGGCTACACCTTC
J: TRBJ1-2; V: TRBV6-6; D: -; size: few; CDR3: CASTDNYGYTF; DNA: TGTGCCAGCACTGACAACTATGGCTACACCTTC
J: TRBJ1-2; V: TRBV9; D: -; size: -; CDR3: CASSRSQTEYGYTF; DNA: TGTGCCAGCAGCCGCTCACAAACAGAATATGGCTACACCTTC
J: TRBJ1-2; V: TRBV5-4; D: -; size: -; CDR3: CASSPTEGYYGYTF; DNA: TGTGCCAGCAGCCCGACAGAGGGTTATTATGGCTACACCTTC
J: TRBJ2-3; V: TRBV11-2; D: -; size: -; CDR3: CASSLRLAVITDTQYF; DNA: TGTGCCAGCAGCTTGAGGTTAGCGGTGATCACAGATACGCAGTATTTT
J: TRBJ2-6; V: TRBV27; D: TRBD1; size: few; CDR3: CASSSGTGASGANVLTF; DNA: TGTGCCAGCAGTTCAGGGACAGGGGCCTCTGGGGCCAACGTCCTGACTTTC
J: TRBJ2-3; V: TRBV4-2; D: TRBD2; size: -; CDR3: CASSHILAGGSTDTQYF; DNA: TGTGCCAGCAGCCACATACTAGCGGGGGGGAGCACAGATACGCAGTATTTT
J: TRBJ1-2; V: TRBV5-6; D: -; size: -; CDR3: CASSTGTALFGYTF; DNA: TGTGCCAGCAGCACCGGGACGGCCCTCTTTGGCTACACCTTC
J: TRBJ1-6; V: TRBV13; D: -; size: -; CDR3: CASSSGGAGGNSPLHF; DNA: TGTGCCAGCAGCTCGGGGGGCGCGGGGGGTAATTCACCCCTCCACTTT
J: TRBJ1-1; V: TRBV6-1; D: -; size: -; CDR3: CASIRRNMNTEAFF; DNA: TGTGCCAGCATTAGGAGAAACATGAACACTGAAGCTTTCTTT
J: TRBJ2-2; V: TRBV10-1; D: -; size: -; CDR3: CASGGGAGLTGELFF; DNA: TGCGCCAGTGGTGGGGGGGCAGGACTCACCGGGGAGCTGTTTTTT
J: TRBJ2-1; V: TRBV27; D: -; size: -; CDR3: CASSLVGIYNEQFF; DNA: TGTGCCAGCAGTTTAGTGGGGATCTACAATGAGCAGTTCTTC
J: TRBJ2-3; V: TRBV5-5; D: -; size: -; CDR3: CASSSTHRETDTQYF; DNA: TGTGCCAGCAGCTCAACTCACAGGGAAACAGATACGCAGTATTTT
J: TRBJ2-7; V: TRBV6-5; D: -; size: -; CDR3: CASSYSFGEYEQYF; DNA: TGTGCCAGCAGTTACTCTTTCGGGGAGTACGAGCAGTACTTC